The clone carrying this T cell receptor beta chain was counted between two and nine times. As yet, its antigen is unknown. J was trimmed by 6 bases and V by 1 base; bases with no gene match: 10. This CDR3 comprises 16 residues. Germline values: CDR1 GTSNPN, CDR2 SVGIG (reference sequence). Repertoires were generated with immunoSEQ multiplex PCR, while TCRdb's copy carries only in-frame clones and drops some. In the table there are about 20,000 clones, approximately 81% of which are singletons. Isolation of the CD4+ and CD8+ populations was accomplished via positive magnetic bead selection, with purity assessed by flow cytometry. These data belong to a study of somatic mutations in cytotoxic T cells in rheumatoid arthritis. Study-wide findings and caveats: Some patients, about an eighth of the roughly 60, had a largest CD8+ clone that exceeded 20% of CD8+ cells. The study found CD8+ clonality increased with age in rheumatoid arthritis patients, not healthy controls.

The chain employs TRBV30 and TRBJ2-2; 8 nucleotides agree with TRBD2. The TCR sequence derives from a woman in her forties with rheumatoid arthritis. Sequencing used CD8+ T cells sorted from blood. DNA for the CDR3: TGTGCCTGGAGTGAGACTAGCGTGGGGGTGGCCGGGGAGCTGTTTTTT. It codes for CAWSETSVGVAGELFF.